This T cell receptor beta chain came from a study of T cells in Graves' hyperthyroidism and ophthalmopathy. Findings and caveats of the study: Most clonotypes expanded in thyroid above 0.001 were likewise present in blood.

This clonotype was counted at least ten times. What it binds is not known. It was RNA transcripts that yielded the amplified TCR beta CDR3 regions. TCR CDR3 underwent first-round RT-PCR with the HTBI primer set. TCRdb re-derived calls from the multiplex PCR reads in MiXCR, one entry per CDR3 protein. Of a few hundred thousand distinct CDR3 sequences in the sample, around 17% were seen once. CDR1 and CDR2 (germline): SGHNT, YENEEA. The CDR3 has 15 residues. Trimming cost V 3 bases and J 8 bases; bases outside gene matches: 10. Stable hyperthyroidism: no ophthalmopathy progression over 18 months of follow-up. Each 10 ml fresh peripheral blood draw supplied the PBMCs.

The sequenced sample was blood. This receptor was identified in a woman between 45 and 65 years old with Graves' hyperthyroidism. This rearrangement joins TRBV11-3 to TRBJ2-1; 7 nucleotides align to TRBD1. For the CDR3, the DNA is TGTGCCAGCAGCTTGGGTCAGACAGGGAGCGATGAGCAGTTCTTC. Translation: CASSLGQTGSDEQFF. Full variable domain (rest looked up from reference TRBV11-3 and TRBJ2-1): EAGVVQSPRYKIIEKKQPVAFWCNPISGHNTLYWYLQNLGQGPELLIRYENEEAVDDSQLPKDRFSAERLKGVDSTLKIQPAELGDSAVYLCASSLGQTGSDEQFFGPGTRLTVL.